Listed here are 26 T cell receptor beta chains from one sample, sequenced in a study of T cell changes during pregnancy in multiple sclerosis. The protocol was immunoSEQ multiplex PCR, while the TCRdb copy is restricted to in-frame clones and leaves out a portion. The sample has under 120,000 clones, roughly 92% seen once. Sequencing was performed on peripheral blood, taken after pregnancy. Source of these receptors: a female donor with multiple sclerosis, enrolled in a pregnancy study.

On this clone itself: A read error may produce the germline difference seen at one junction end. The J gene is TRBJ1-6, the V gene TRBV4-1, with 7 bases identical to TRBD1. The CDR3 has 15 amino acids. Germline V gene data show CDR1 as MGHRA and CDR2 as YSYEKL. The CDR3 protein is CASSPGTAYNSPLHF. CDR3 DNA sequence: TGCGCCAGCAGCCCGGGGACAGCCTACAATTCACCCCTCCACTTT.

In this sample, this clone turned up once. The V gene is TRBV13, the J gene TRBJ2-3; 9 nucleotides line up with TRBD1. After removal of 2 bases from V and 4 bases from J, the junction contained 7 bases not matched to a gene. The CDR3 sequence is 16 residues long. Per the germline V gene, CDR1 is PRHDT and CDR2 is FYEKMQ (reference sequence). DNA of the CDR3: TGTGCCAGCAGCTTACTCGGGACAGGGTCTGCAGATACGCAGTATTTT. Its translation is CASSLLGTGSADTQYF.

The chain is built from TRBV18 and TRBJ1-1; D is unresolved. The CDR3 loop spans 13 amino acids. V dropped 3 bases and J dropped 4 bases, with 9 bases sitting between them. Germline-derived CDR1 and CDR2 are KGHSH and LQKENI. In nucleotides, the CDR3 is TGTGCCAGCTCACCCGGGGTGCTCACTGAAGCTTTCTTT. Translated: CASSPGVLTEAFF.

The sample holds a few counts of this clone. The chain has TRBV6-4 and TRBJ2-3, with a weak D call TRBD1 (5 bases). The V end lost 0 bases, the J end lost 1 base, and 5 bases lay between the germline ends. CDR3 length: 14 residues. Germline values: CDR1 MRHNA, CDR2 SNTAGT. CDR3 protein: CASSDSTGTDTQYF. The CDR3 DNA is TGTGCCAGCAGTGACTCGACAGGCACAGATACGCAGTATTTT.

V and J are TRBV19 and TRBJ1-1, with D possibly TRBD1 on 6 matching bases. Trimming pared 2 bases from V and 0 bases from J, leaving 13 bases between. The CDR3 runs 16 residues. Germline loops: CDR1 LNHDA, CDR2 SQIVND (reference sequence). The DNA of the CDR3 is TGTGCCAGTAGTATAAAGCAGGGGCACATGAACACTGAAGCTTTCTTT. Residues: CASSIKQGHMNTEAFF.

The J gene is TRBJ1-2, the V gene TRBV27, with D possibly matching TRBD1 (6 bases). This CDR3 is built from 13 residues. CDR1 and CDR2 from the germline V gene are MNHEY and SMNVEV (reference sequence). V was pared by 6 bases and J by 2 bases, with 10 bases between. CDR3: CASRLGGNYGYTF. The CDR3 coding sequence is TGTGCCAGCAGATTAGGGGGGAACTATGGCTACACCTTC.

The chain links TRBV6-6 to TRBJ2-1; D is perhaps TRBD2 (7 bases). CDR3 length: 15 residues. Germline CDR1 reads MNHNY; CDR2 reads SVGAGI (reference sequence). V shed 8 bases and J shed 9 bases, with 23 bases lying between them. CDR3 nucleotide sequence: TGTGCCAGCGGCTTCCATAGGGGGGGGGACGGTGAGCAGTTCTTC. Its protein is CASGFHRGGDGEQFF.

This sequence joins TRBV4-2 and TRBJ2-4; 7 bases agree with TRBD2. Looked up from germline, CDR1 is LGHNA and CDR2 is YNFKEQ. The CDR3 sequence is 17 residues long. J was trimmed by 1 base and V by 0 bases; bases with no gene match: 6. The CDR3 here is CASSQDPAGRAKNIQYF. DNA for the CDR3: TGTGCCAGCAGCCAAGATCCAGCGGGGAGGGCCAAAAACATTCAGTACTTC.

The CDR3 sequence is CASSLTGTNTIYF. The CDR3 bases are TGTGCCAGCAGCCTGACAGGGACAAACACCATATATTTT. The V gene is TRBV5-4, the J gene TRBJ1-3, with 7 positions matching TRBD1. Germline values: CDR1 SGHNT, CDR2 YYREEE (reference sequence). V was pared by 4 bases and J by 6 bases, with 4 bases of the junction left unmatched. The CDR3 loop spans 13 amino acids.

V usage is TRBV10-1 and J usage is TRBJ1-1, with 7 positions matching TRBD1. The CDR3 length is 13 residues. With V trimmed by 8 bases and J by 5 bases, 8 bases remained unmatched. CDR1 is WNHNN and CDR2 is SYGVQD in the germline V gene (reference sequence). CDR3 sequence: CASSTWGQTEAFF. CDR3 sequence (DNA): TGCGCCAGCTCTACCTGGGGACAGACTGAAGCTTTCTTT.

The chain joins TRBV27 to TRBJ1-6, with 9 bases aligning to TRBD1. Unmatched junction bases numbered 10, after V lost 10 bases and J lost 0 bases. CDR1 and CDR2 (germline): MNHEY, SMNVEV (reference sequence). This CDR3 is 17 amino acids long. In nucleotides, the CDR3 is TGTGCCACCTCGGGTACAGGGGGCGGCTCCTATAATTCACCCCTCCACTTT. Protein sequence: CATSGTGGGSYNSPLHF.

The chain employs TRBV5-1 and TRBJ1-6; TRBD1 matches at 7 bases. CDR3 length equals 15 residues. After removal of 5 bases from V and 10 bases from J, the junction contained 12 bases not matched to a gene. Germline V gene sequence: CDR1 SGHRS, CDR2 YFSETQ. CDR3 bases: TGCGCCAGCAGTCATGACGGACAGGCTGGATCACCCCTCCACTTT. Its translation: CASSHDGQAGSPLHF.

The table lists this clone with a count of one. The rearrangement uses TRBV5-5 and TRBJ2-7; possibly TRBD2 for D (7 bases). Trimming cost V 1 base and J 7 bases, with 12 bases left between them. Germline V CDR1 and CDR2: SGHKS, YYEKEE (reference sequence). This CDR3 has 13 amino acids. The chain's CDR3 is CASSLIGGREQYF. Here the CDR3 DNA reads TGTGCCAGCAGCTTGATCGGGGGGCGGGAGCAGTACTTC.

V usage is TRBV7-3 and J usage is TRBJ2-7; D ambiguous. The CDR3 is 14 amino acids. Germline V lookup: CDR1 SGHTA, CDR2 FQGTGA. V lost 5 bases to trimming and J lost 0 bases, with 11 bases between them. CDR3 bases: TGTGCCAGCAGCCCGCACGGTTCCTCCTACGAGCAGTACTTC. It translates to CASSPHGSSYEQYF. The whole variable domain, remainder taken from reference TRBV7-3 and TRBJ2-7, is GAGVSQTPSNKVTEKGKYVELRCDPISGHTALYWYRQSLGQGPEFLIYFQGTGAADDSGLPNDRFFAVRPEGSVSTLKIQRTERGDSAVYLCASSPHGSSYEQYFGPGTRLTVT.

The J gene is TRBJ2-1, the V gene TRBV5-1; TRBD1 matches 12 bases. The CDR3 has 15 amino acids. V trimming: 3 bases; J trimming: 8 bases; junction bases outside the gene matches: 6. The germline V gene has CDR1 SGHRS and CDR2 YFSETQ. The DNA of the CDR3 is TGCGCCAGCAGCTGGGGACAGGGGGCGAGTGATGAGCAGTTCTTC. Protein sequence: CASSWGQGASDEQFF.

The chain joins TRBV4-2 to TRBJ2-2, with a tentative D call TRBD1 (6 bases). Germline CDR1 is LGHNA and CDR2 is YNFKEQ. The CDR3 is made up of 17 amino acids. Between the trimmed V and J ends, which lost 0 bases and 4 bases, there was a span of 15 bases. The CDR3 nucleotides are TGTGCCAGCAGCCAAGATCTCAGGGGAAGGGGCACCGGGGAGCTGTTTTTT. Encoded protein: CASSQDLRGRGTGELFF.

This clone is a singleton in its sample. The V and J genes are TRBV6-6 and TRBJ2-3; the D is unclear. The germline gives CDR1 MNHNY, CDR2 SVGAGI (reference sequence). Trimming took 5 bases from V and 4 from J, leaving 16 bases between them. The CDR3 totals 15 residues. CDR3 sequence (DNA): TGTGCCAGCAGTCACCCCATCGGCACAGCAGATACGCAGTATTTT. It yields the protein CASSHPIGTADTQYF.

The rearrangement joins TRBV23-1 to TRBJ2-1, with D hard to call. TRBV23-1 belongs to the ORF category, with a function that is uncertain. Trimming pared 7 bases from V and 2 bases from J, leaving 9 bases between. There are 13 residues in the CDR3. CDR3 DNA: TGCGCCAGCACCCATGGGCCCTACAATGAGCAGTTCTTC. The encoded protein is CASTHGPYNEQFF.

V gene TRBV10-3 combines with J gene TRBJ2-3; D remains unclear. CDR1 and CDR2 (germline): ENHRY, SYGVKD. This CDR3 has 16 amino acids. Trimming left V 0 bases short and J 2 bases short, with 12 bases between. The CDR3: CAISESRVFHTDTQYF. In DNA, the CDR3 is TGTGCCATCAGTGAGTCTCGGGTCTTTCACACAGATACGCAGTATTTT.

V gene TRBV10-3 combines with J gene TRBJ1-1, with 7 bases identical to TRBD1. Germline V lookup: CDR1 ENHRY, CDR2 SYGVKD. V was pared by 4 bases and J by 3 bases, with 2 bases of the junction left unmatched. CDR3 size: 13 residues. The CDR3 is CAISADRDTEAFF. CDR3 coding DNA: TGTGCCATCAGTGCTGACAGGGACACTGAAGCTTTCTTT.

V gene TRBV7-9 combines with J gene TRBJ1-2; TRBD1 agrees at 9 bases. Germline loops: CDR1 SEHNR, CDR2 FQNEAQ (reference sequence). The CDR3 spans 18 residues. V lost 1 base and J lost 6; bases outside the gene matches: 15. The CDR3 region is CASSLGHPIRDREDGYTF. DNA of the CDR3: TGTGCCAGCAGCTTAGGACATCCAATCCGGGACAGGGAAGATGGCTACACCTTC. Based on the CDR3 plus reference TRBV7-9 and TRBJ1-2, the full variable domain is DTGVSQNPRHKITKRGQNVTFRCDPISEHNRLYWYRQTLGQGPEFLTYFQNEAQLEKSRLLSDRFSAERPKGSFSTLEIQRTEQGDSAMYLCASSLGHPIRDREDGYTFGSGTRLTVV.

The sample holds a few counts of this clone. The V gene is TRBV15, the J gene TRBJ1-1; possible D gene TRBD1, 5 bases. CDR3 length: 14 residues. Germline lookup yields CDR1 LNHNV and CDR2 YYDKDF (reference sequence). Between the trimmed V and J ends, which lost 8 bases and 3 bases, there was a span of 16 bases. The DNA for the CDR3 is TGTGCCACCGGTTCAGGAAGGGACTACACTGAAGCTTTCTTT. The encoded protein is CATGSGRDYTEAFF.

This clone showed up just a few times. The rearrangement joins TRBV6-5 to TRBJ1-4, with D possibly TRBD1 on 6 matching bases. V was trimmed by 4 bases and J by 3 bases, leaving 15 bases between them. The CDR3 contains 16 residues. Germline-derived CDR1 and CDR2 are MNHEY and SVGAGI. Here the CDR3 reads CASSSWAPGANEKLFF. CDR3 coding DNA: TGTGCCAGCAGTTCCTGGGCTCCAGGGGCTAATGAAAAACTGTTTTTT.

The genes are TRBV9 and TRBJ2-2; 9 bases align to TRBD1. Germline values: CDR1 SGDLS, CDR2 YYNGEE. CDR3 length equals 15 residues. The V gene end was trimmed by 2 bases and the J gene end by 4 bases; junction bases not matched to a gene: 3. The CDR3 region is CASSVETGGTGELFF. As DNA, the CDR3 is TGTGCCAGCAGCGTTGAGACAGGGGGCACCGGGGAGCTGTTTTTT.

The chain links TRBV5-1 to TRBJ2-7, with TRBD1 matching 8 bases. This CDR3 region has 15 residues. CDR1 and CDR2 from the germline V gene are SGHRS and YFSETQ. The junction had 6 bases not matched to a gene; V was cut back by 4 bases and J by 0 bases. The CDR3 sequence is CASSTGQGSSYEQYF. The CDR3 region has the DNA TGCGCCAGCAGCACCGGACAGGGAAGCTCCTACGAGCAGTACTTC. Together with reference TRBV5-1 and TRBJ2-7, the CDR3 gives the full variable domain: KAGVTQTPRYLIKTRGQQVTLSCSPISGHRSVSWYQQTPGQGLQFLFEYFSETQRNKGNFPGRFSGRQFSNSRSEMNVSTLELGDSALYLCASSTGQGSSYEQYFGPGTRLTVT.

The V and J genes are TRBV7-2 and TRBJ1-1; no clear D. This CDR3 comprises 14 residues. Deletions cut 5 bases from V and 0 bases from J, with 10 bases between. In germline, CDR1 is SGHTA, CDR2 FQGNSA. The CDR3, as DNA: TGTGCCAGCAGCCCGACGGAGTTGAACACTGAAGCTTTCTTT. Encoded protein: CASSPTELNTEAFF. The full variable domain, its missing parts supplied by reference TRBV7-2 and TRBJ1-1, is GAGVSQSPSNKVTEKGKDVELRCDPISGHTALYWYRQSLGQGLEFLIYFQGNSAPDKSGLPSDRFSAERTGGSVSTLTIQRTQQEDSAVYLCASSPTELNTEAFFGQGTRLTVV.